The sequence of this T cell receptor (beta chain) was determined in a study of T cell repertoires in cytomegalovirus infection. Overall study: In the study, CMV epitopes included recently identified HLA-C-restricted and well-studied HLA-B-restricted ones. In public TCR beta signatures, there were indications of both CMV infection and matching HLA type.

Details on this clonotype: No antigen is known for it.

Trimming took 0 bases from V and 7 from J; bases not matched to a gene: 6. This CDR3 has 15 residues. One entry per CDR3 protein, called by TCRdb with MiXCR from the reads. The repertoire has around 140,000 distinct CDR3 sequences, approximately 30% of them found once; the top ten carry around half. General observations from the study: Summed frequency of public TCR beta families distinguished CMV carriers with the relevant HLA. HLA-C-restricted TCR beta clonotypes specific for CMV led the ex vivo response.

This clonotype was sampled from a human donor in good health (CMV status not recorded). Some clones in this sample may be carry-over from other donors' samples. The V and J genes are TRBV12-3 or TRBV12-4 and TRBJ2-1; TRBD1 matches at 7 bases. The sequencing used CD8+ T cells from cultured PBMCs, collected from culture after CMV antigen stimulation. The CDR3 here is CASSLAGRGNNEQFF. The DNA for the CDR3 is TGTGCCAGCAGTTTAGCTGGCAGGGGGAATAATGAGCAGTTCTTC.